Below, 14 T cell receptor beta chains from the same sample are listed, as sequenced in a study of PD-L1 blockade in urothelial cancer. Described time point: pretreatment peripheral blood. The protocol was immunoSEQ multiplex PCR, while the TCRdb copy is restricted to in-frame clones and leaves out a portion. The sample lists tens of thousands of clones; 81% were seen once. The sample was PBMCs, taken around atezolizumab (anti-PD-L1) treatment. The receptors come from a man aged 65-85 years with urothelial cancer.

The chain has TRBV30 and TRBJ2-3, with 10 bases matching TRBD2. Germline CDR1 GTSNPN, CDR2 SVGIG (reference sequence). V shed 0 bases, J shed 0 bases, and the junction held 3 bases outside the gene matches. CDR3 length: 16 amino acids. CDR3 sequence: CAWSVGSGGSTDTQYF. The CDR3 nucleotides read TGTGCCTGGAGTGTAGGTAGCGGGGGGAGCACAGATACGCAGTATTTT.

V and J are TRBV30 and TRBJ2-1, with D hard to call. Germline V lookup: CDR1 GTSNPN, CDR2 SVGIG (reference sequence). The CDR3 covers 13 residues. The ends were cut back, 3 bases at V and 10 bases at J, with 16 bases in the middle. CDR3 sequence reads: CAWRSRIQWEQFF. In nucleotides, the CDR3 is TGTGCCTGGAGATCAAGAATACAATGGGAGCAGTTCTTC. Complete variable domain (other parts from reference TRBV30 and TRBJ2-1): SQTIHQWPATLVQPVGSPLSLECTVEGTSNPNLYWYRQAAGRGLQLLFYSVGIGQISSEVPQNLSASRPQDRQFILSSKKLLLSDSGFYLCAWRSRIQWEQFFGPGTRLTVL.

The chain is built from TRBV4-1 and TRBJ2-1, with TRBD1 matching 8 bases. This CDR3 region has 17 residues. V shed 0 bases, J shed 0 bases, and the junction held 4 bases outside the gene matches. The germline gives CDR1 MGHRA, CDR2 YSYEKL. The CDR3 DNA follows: TGCGCCAGCAGCCAAGATGGGGACAGGAGCTCCTACAATGAGCAGTTCTTC. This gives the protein CASSQDGDRSSYNEQFF.

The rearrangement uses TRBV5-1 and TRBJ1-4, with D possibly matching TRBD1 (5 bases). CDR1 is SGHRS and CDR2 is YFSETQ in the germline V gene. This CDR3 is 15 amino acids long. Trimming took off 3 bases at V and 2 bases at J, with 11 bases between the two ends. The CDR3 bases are TGCGCCAGCAGCTCAGAAGGGGTTACTAATGAAAAACTGTTTTTT. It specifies CASSSEGVTNEKLFF.

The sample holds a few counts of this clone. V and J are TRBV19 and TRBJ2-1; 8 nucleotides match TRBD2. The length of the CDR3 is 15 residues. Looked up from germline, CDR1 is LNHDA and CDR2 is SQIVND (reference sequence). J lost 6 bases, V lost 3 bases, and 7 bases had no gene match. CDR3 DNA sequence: TGTGCCAGTAGTATGGGGCTAGCGGGCCCCAATGAGCAGTTCTTC. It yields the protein CASSMGLAGPNEQFF.

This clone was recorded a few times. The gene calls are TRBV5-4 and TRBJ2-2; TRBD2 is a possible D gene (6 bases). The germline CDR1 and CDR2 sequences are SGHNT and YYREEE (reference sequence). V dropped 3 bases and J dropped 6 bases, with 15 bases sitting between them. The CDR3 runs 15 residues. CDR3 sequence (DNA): TGTGCCAGCAGCTGGGAACCTAGCGTCTCCGGGGAGCTGTTTTTT. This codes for CASSWEPSVSGELFF.

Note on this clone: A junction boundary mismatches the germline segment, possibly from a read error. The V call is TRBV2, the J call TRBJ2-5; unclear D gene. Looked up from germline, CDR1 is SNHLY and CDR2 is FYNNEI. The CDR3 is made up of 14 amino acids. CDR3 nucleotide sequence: TGTGCCAGCACTGAAATGACACCTCAAGAGACCCAGTACTTC. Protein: CASTEMTPQETQYF.

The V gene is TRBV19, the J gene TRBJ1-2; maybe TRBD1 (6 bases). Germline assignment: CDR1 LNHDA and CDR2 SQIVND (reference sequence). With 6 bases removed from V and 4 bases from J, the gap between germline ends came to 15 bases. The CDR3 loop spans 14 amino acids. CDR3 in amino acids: CASSFSRGPYGYTF. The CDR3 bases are TGTGCCAGTAGCTTTAGCAGGGGACCCTATGGCTACACCTTC.

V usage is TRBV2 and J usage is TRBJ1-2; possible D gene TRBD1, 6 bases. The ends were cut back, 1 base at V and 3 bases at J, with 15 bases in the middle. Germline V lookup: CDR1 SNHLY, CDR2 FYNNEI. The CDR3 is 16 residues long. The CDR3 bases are TGTGCCAGCAGTGAAGAGGTACCAGGGGCTGACTATGGCTACACCTTC. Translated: CASSEEVPGADYGYTF.

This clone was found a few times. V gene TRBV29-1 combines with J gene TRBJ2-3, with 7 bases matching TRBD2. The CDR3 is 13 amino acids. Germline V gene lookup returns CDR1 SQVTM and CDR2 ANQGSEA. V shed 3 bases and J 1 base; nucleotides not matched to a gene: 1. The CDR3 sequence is CSVDRGGTDTQYF. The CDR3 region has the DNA TGCAGCGTTGACCGGGGGGGCACAGATACGCAGTATTTT.

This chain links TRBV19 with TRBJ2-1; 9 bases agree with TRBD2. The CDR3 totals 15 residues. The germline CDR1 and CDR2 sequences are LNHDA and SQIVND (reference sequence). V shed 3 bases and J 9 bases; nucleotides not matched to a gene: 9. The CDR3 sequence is CASSMTSGRPSEQFF. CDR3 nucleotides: TGTGCCAGTAGTATGACCAGCGGGAGGCCCAGTGAGCAGTTCTTC.

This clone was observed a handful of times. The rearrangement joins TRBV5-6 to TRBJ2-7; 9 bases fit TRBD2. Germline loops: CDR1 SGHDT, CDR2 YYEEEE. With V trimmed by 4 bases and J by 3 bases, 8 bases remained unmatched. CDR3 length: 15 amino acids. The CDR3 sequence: CASSPKGLALYEQYF. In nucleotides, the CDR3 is TGTGCCAGCAGCCCGAAGGGACTAGCACTCTACGAGCAGTACTTC.

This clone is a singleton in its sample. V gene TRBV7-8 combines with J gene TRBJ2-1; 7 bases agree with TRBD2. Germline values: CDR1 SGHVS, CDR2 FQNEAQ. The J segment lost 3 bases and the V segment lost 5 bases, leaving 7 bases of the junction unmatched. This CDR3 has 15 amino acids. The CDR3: CASSPQRGGYNEQFF. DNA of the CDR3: TGTGCCAGCAGCCCGCAGCGGGGCGGCTACAATGAGCAGTTCTTC.

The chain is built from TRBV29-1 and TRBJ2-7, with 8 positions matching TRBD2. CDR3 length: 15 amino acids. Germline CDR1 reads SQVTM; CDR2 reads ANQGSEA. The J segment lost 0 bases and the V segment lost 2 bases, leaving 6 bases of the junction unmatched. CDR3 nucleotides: TGCAGCGTTGAAAGCGGGAGTGACCTCTCCTACGAGCAGTACTTC. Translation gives CSVESGSDLSYEQYF.